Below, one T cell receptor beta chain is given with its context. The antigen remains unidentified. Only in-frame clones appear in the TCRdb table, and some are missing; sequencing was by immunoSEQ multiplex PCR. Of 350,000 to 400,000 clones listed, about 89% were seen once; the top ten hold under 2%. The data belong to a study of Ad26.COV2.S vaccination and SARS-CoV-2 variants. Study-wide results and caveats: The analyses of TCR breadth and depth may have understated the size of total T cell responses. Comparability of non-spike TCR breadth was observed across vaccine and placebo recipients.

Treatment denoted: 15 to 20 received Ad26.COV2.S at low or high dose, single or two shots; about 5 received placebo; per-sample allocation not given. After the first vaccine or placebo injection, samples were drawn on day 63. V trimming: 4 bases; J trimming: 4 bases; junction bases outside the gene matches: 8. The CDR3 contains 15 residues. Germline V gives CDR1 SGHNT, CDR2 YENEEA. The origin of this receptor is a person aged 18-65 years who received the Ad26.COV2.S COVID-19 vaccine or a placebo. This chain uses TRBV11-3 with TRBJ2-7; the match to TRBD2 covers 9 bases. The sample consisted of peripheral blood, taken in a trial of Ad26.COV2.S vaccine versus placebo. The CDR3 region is CASSSQREAAYEQYF. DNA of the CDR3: TGTGCCAGCAGCTCCCAGCGGGAGGCGGCGTACGAGCAGTACTTC.